This TCR beta chain comes out of a study of lymphopenia after photon versus proton radiotherapy. A remark on this clone: The antigen remains unidentified.

The study's findings and limits: Post-nadir diversity loss with photons came from oligoclonal expansion, particularly CD8+ Temra cells. Proton therapy kept repertoires fairly stable, unlike photons, which gained effector/memory cells. Better survival with proton therapy was suggested as possible, not demonstrated.

Using immunoSEQ multiplex PCR, the repertoire was profiled, and TCRdb retains in-frame clones only, with some absent. The table lists some 20,000 clones, about 89% of them singletons. Germline assignment: CDR1 SEHNR and CDR2 FQNEAQ (reference sequence). V was clipped by 4 bases and J by 2 bases, with 2 bases between them. The CDR3 is 12 amino acids. This clonotype originated in an older man with esophageal cancer. This chain connects TRBV7-9 to TRBJ2-2; no definite D call. The sequences come from peripheral blood, collected from a patient treated with proton-based radiotherapy. CDR3 region: CASSSNTGELFF. As DNA, the CDR3 is TGTGCCAGCAGCTCAAACACCGGGGAGCTGTTTTTT.